The source of this TCR beta chain is a study of blood T cells in healthy people across ages. Study findings and constraints: Long-lived and aged donors differed, with more naive CD4+ cells and higher diversity in the long-lived.

The CDR3 is made up of 14 amino acids. Germline V gene sequence: CDR1 DFQATT, CDR2 SNEGSKA (reference sequence). V dropped 5 bases and J dropped 9 bases, with 20 bases sitting between them. Primed by a sample-barcoded 5' primer and a J-beta primer mix, a second PCR proceeded for 7 to 11 cycles. The authors tagged each cDNA molecule using a template-switch adaptor with 12 random nucleotides. TCRdb re-called the 5' RACE reads with MiXCR, one entry per CDR3 protein. This sample has some 1.6 million distinct CDR3 sequences; 34% occur once, and the top ten carry over 9%. This clonotype has only one observation. Its antigen is undetermined. Each sample had at least 6 million PBMCs isolated.

The sequencing sample was made of blood. The chain uses TRBV20-1 and TRBJ2-1; D is possibly TRBD2 (5 bases). The source is a woman aged 30 to 39 in good health. The CDR3 bases are TGCAGTGCTGAGCTGCCAGCGGTACTGGGTGAGCAGTTCTTC. This gives the protein CSAELPAVLGEQFF.